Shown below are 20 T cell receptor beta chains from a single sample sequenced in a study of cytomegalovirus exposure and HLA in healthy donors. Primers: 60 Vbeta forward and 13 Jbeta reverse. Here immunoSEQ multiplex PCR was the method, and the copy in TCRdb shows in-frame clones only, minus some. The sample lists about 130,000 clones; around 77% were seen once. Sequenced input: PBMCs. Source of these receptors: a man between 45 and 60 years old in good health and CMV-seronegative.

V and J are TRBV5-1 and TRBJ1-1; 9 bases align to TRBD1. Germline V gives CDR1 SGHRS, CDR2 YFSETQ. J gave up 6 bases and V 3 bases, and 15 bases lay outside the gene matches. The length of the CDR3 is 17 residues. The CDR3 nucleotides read TGCGCCAGCAGCTCGGCTGGGACAGGGTATAAGACCGCTGAAGCTTTCTTT. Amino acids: CASSSAGTGYKTAEAFF.

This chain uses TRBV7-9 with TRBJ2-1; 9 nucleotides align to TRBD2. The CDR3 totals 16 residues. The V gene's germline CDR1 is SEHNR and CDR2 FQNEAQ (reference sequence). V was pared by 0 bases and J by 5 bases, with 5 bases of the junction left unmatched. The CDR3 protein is CASSLAGASGNNEQFF. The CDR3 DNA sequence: TGTGCCAGCAGCTTAGCGGGGGCTAGCGGGAACAATGAGCAGTTCTTC.

In DNA, the CDR3 is TGTGCCAGCACCGCTGGGGCCAACGTCCTGACTTTC. This codes for CASTAGANVLTF. This chain connects TRBV28 to TRBJ2-6, with unresolved D. V lost 7 bases and J 2 bases, leaving 3 bases between the germline ends. The CDR3 is 12 amino acids. CDR1 is MDHEN and CDR2 is SYDVKM in the germline V gene.

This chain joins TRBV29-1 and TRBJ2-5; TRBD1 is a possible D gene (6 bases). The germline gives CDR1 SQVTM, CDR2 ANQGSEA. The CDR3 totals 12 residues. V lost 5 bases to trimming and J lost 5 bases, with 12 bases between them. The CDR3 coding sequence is TGCAGCGTTCCCGGGACATCCGAGACCCAGTACTTC. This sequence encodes CSVPGTSETQYF.

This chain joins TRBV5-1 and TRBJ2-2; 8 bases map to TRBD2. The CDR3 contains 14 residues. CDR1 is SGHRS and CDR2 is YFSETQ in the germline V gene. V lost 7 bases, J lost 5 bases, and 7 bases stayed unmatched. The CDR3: CASGAGGVTGELFF. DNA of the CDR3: TGCGCCAGCGGGGCGGGAGGCGTAACCGGGGAGCTGTTTTTT.

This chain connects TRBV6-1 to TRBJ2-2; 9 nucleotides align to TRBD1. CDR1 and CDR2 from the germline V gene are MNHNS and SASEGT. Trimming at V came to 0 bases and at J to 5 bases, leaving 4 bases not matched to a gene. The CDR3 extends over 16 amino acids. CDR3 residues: CASSEAGTGSTGELFF. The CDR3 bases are TGTGCCAGCAGTGAAGCGGGGACAGGGAGTACCGGGGAGCTGTTTTTT.

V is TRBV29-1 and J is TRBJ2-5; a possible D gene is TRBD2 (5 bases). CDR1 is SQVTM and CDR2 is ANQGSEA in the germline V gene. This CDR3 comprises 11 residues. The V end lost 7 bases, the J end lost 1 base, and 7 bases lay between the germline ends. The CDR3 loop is CSGGPQETQYF. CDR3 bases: TGCAGCGGCGGGCCCCAAGAGACCCAGTACTTC.

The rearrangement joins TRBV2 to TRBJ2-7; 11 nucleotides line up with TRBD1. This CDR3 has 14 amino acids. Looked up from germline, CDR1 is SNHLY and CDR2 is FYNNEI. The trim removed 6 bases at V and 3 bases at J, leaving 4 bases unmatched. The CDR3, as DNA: TGTGCCAGCAGGGACGGGACAGGGGGCTACGAGCAGTACTTC. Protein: CASRDGTGGYEQYF.

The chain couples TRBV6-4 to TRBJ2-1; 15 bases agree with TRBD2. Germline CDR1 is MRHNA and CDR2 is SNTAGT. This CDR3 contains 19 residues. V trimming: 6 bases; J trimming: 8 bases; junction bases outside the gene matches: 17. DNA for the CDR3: TGTGCCAGCAGCGGCGGACTAGCGGGAGGGCCGTCAAGTGTCTATGAGCAGTTCTTC. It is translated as CASSGGLAGGPSSVYEQFF.

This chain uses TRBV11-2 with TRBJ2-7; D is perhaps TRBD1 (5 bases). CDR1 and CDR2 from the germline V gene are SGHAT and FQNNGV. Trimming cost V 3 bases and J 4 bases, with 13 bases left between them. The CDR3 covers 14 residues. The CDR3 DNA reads TGTGCCAGCAGCTTTGGGGCAGGGTTGTACGAGCAGTACTTC. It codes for CASSFGAGLYEQYF.

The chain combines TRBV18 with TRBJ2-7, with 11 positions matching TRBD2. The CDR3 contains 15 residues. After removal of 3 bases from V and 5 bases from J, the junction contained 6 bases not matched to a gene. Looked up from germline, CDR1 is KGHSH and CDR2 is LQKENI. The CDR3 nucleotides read TGTGCCAGCTCACCTATGACTAGCGGGACGGACGAGCAGTACTTC. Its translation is CASSPMTSGTDEQYF.

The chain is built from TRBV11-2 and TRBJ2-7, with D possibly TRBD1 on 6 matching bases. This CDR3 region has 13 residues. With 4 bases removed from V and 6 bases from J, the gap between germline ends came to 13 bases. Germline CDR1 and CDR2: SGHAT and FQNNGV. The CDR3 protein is CASSSLRGPEQYF. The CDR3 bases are TGTGCCAGCAGCTCCCTCAGGGGACCCGAGCAGTACTTC.

DNA for the CDR3: TGCAGCTTCTCAGGAAACTCCTACGAGCAGTACTTC. Translating it yields CSFSGNSYEQYF. The chain couples TRBV29-1 to TRBJ2-7; D unresolved. Germline V gene data show CDR1 as SQVTM and CDR2 as ANQGSEA. The CDR3 is 12 amino acids. The germline V and J ends were trimmed by 8 bases and 0 bases, with 11 bases remaining between them.

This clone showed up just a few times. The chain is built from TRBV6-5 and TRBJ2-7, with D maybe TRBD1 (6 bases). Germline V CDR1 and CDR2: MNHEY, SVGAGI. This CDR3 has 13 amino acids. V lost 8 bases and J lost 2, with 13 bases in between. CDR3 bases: TGTGCCAGCGTCCCCAGGGGCACCTACGAGCAGTACTTC. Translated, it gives CASVPRGTYEQYF.

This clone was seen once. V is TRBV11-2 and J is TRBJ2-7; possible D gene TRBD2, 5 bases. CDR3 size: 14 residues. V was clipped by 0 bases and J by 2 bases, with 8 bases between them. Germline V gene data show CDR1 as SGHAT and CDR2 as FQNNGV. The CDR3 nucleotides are TGTGCCAGCAGCTTAGAGCTGGGAGCCTACGAGCAGTACTTC. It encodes CASSLELGAYEQYF.

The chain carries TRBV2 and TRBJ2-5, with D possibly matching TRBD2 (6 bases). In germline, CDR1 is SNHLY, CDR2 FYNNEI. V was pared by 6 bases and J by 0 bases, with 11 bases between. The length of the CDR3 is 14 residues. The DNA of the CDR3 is TGTGCCAGCAGGGCGGACTACAACCAAGAGACCCAGTACTTC. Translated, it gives CASRADYNQETQYF.

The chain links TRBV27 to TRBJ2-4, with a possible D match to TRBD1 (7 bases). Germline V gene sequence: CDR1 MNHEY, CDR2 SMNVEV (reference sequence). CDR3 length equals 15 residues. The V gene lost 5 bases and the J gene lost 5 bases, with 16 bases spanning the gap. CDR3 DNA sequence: TGTGCCAGCAGTCCTCGGACAGGACTACAAAACATTCAGTACTTC. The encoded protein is CASSPRTGLQNIQYF.

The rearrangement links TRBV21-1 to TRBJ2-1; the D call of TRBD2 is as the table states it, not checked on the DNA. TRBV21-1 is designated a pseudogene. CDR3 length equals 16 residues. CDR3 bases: TGTGCCAGCAGCAAAGACAGCGGGAGGGCCTTCAGTGAGCAGTTCTTC. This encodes CASSKDSGRAFSEQFF.

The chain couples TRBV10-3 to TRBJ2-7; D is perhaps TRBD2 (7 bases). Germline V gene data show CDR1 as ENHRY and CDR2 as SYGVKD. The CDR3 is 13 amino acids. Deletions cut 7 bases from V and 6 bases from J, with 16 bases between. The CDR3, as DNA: TGTGCCATCACGGGGGGCCTGAGCTCCGAGCAGTACTTC. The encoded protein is CAITGGLSSEQYF.

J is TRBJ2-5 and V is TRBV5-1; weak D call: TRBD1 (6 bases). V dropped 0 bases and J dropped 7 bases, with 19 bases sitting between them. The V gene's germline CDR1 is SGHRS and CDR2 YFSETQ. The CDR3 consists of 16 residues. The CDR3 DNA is TGCGCCAGCAGCTTGGAGGGACACCCTGAATGGTGGACCCAGTACTTC. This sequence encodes CASSLEGHPEWWTQYF.